A selection of T cell receptor beta chains follows, all from one sample in a study of control samples from healthy donors and cancer patients. Only in-frame clones appear in the TCRdb table, and some are missing; sequencing was by immunoSEQ multiplex PCR. Seen here are more than 45,000 clones, about 93% observed once, and the top ten hold about a quarter. The sequenced sample consisted of PBMCs. The receptors were gathered from a woman aged 45-60 years with head and neck cancer. The CDR3 runs from the conserved cysteine through the conserved F or W. The D gene is left open where the match is weak. A row's size may be missing; if present it is once, few, many or a size class.

v_call	clone_size	j_call	d_call	cdr3_aa	cdr3_nt
TRBV30	-	TRBJ1-1	-	CAWSWGGTEAFF	TGTGCCTGGAGTTGGGGTGGCACTGAAGCTTTCTTT
TRBV5-1	-	TRBJ2-7	TRBD2	CASSFLAESYEQYF	TGCGCCAGCAGCTTCCTAGCGGAATCCTACGAGCAGTACTTC
TRBV11-2	-	TRBJ1-5	-	CASSQNTGSQQAQHF	TGTGCCAGCAGCCAAAATACAGGGTCGCAACAAGCCCAGCATTTT
TRBV30	-	TRBJ1-2	TRBD1	CAWNYPGQGARRYTF	TGTGCCTGGAATTATCCGGGACAGGGGGCAAGGCGCTACACCTTC
TRBV9	-	TRBJ1-2	TRBD1	CASSVGGQGVEGYTF	TGTGCCAGCAGCGTAGGGGGACAGGGGGTAGAAGGCTACACCTTC
TRBV4-2	-	TRBJ1-2	-	CASSQDEQVNYGYTF	TGTGCCAGCAGCCAAGATGAACAGGTCAACTATGGCTACACCTTC
TRBV18	-	TRBJ2-2	TRBD1	CASSPQTGGTGELFF	TGTGCCAGCTCACCGCAGACAGGGGGAACCGGGGAGCTGTTTTTT
TRBV28	once	TRBJ2-5	TRBD2	CASSSLAGNLQETQYF	TGTGCCAGCAGTTCTCTAGCGGGGAATCTCCAAGAGACCCAGTACTTC
TRBV5-4	-	TRBJ2-5	-	CASSLVGEQTQYF	TGTGCCAGCAGCTTGGTGGGAGAACAGACCCAGTACTTC
TRBV30	-	TRBJ1-1	-	CAWSEGHSFMNTEAFF	TGTGCCTGGAGTGAGGGACATTCGTTCATGAACACTGAAGCTTTCTTT
TRBV12-3/TRBV12-4	-	TRBJ2-3	-	CASSVDFYPQYF	TGTGCCAGCAGTGTGGACTTCTATCCGCAGTATTTT
TRBV4-2	-	TRBJ2-7	-	CASSPSSASSYEQYF	TGTGCCAGCAGCCCTTCTAGCGCCTCTTCCTACGAGCAGTACTTC
TRBV7-2	-	TRBJ2-4	-	CASSLGGAKNIQYF	TGTGCCAGCAGCTTAGGGGGGGCCAAAAACATTCAGTACTTC
TRBV4-1	-	TRBJ2-7	-	CASSQDLQLAGEQYF	TGCGCCAGCAGCCAAGATCTCCAACTAGCTGGCGAGCAGTACTTC
TRBV5-1	-	TRBJ2-7	-	CASRTATLGYEQYF	TGCGCCAGTCGGACGGCGACGTTGGGGTACGAGCAGTACTTC
TRBV19	-	TRBJ1-5	-	CASSPRENQPQHF	TGTGCCAGTAGTCCCCGGGAAAATCAGCCCCAGCATTTT